This T cell receptor beta chain was documented in a study of T cells in localized non-small cell lung cancer. Findings and caveats of the study: Tumor trailed uninvolved adjacent lung in T cell clonality, which peaked there. Of the top 100 tumor clones, median around 62 were in adjacent lung, 25 to 35 among its top 100.

CDR1 and CDR2 (germline): MRHNA, SNTAGT. The ends were cut back, 0 bases at V and 4 bases at J, with 12 bases in the middle. This CDR3 has 16 residues. Comment on this clone: The target antigen is unknown.

Sequenced by immunoSEQ multiplex PCR; TCRdb stores in-frame clones only, minus some. The table has 65,000 to 95,000 clones, about 78% seen once; the top ten hold about 19%. The sequencing used PBMCs, collected before any cancer treatment. The V call is TRBV6-4, the J call TRBJ2-2; a weak D match, TRBD1 (6 bases). This TCR came from a man aged 35-69 years with stage II squamous cell lung carcinoma. Written as DNA, the CDR3 is TGTGCCAGCAGTGACTCGAGCACAGGGCCCACCGGGGAGCTGTTTTTT. This translates into CASSDSSTGPTGELFF.